Sequencing of this TCR beta chain was carried out in a study of T cell responses to AZD1222 COVID-19 vaccine. Overall study results and limits: Spike as a whole was targeted by vaccine-associated CD4 TCRs, dominant at 160-218 and 743-854. Donors were mostly white British, more females; clonal diversity possibly underestimated. Seropositive status at baseline applied to only a handful of AZD1222 recipients.

This CDR3 region has 13 residues. CDR1 and CDR2 from the germline V gene are SEHNR and FQNEAQ (reference sequence). V lost 5 bases, J lost 4 bases, and 11 bases lay in between. As regards this clone: As yet, its antigen is unknown.

The assay was immunoSEQ multiplex PCR, and TCRdb's table has in-frame clones only and misses some. This sample has about 180,000 clones, with just over 85% found just once. The sample was peripheral blood, taken 28 days after the second AZD1222 dose. The receptor's source is an adult who received the AZD1222 COVID-19 vaccine. This chain connects TRBV7-9 to TRBJ1-2; D perhaps matches TRBD1 (5 bases). The CDR3 loop is CASSRGGVYGYTF. The CDR3 DNA reads TGTGCCAGCAGCCGGGGGGGTGTCTATGGCTACACCTTC. The entire variable domain, with the rest obtained from reference TRBV7-9 and TRBJ1-2, is as follows: DTGVSQNPRHKITKRGQNVTFRCDPISEHNRLYWYRQTLGQGPEFLTYFQNEAQLEKSRLLSDRFSAERPKGSFSTLEIQRTEQGDSAMYLCASSRGGVYGYTFGSGTRLTVV.